The entry below gives a single T cell receptor (beta chain) sequence along with its context. What it binds is unknown. The source of the sample is a study of T cell responses to AZD1222 COVID-19 vaccine. Points from the study as a whole: The donor group comprised mostly white British people and more females; the analysis possibly underestimated clonal diversity. No day 14 peak samples; only post-peak repertoires were characterized. The breadth and depth of Spike-specific TCRs increased once two AZD1222 doses had been given. Of spike-specific TCRs, nearly half reportedly target regions left unmutated in variants.

Profiling relied on immunoSEQ multiplex PCR, and the TCRdb table lists in-frame clones only, not all of them. The sample comprises about 75,000 clones, approximately 88% of which are singletons, and about 9.1% rests with the top ten. The source is an adult who received the MenACWY meningococcal vaccine as a control. The sequencing here drew on peripheral blood, taken 28 days after the second dose of the MenACWY control vaccine.

The CDR3 nucleotides read TGTGCCACCAGCAGAGGGGGACAAATGAACACTGAAGCTTTCTTT. Translation gives CATSRGGQMNTEAFF. The rearrangement joins TRBV15 to TRBJ1-1, with D perhaps matching TRBD1 (6 bases). CDR1 is LNHNV, CDR2 YYDKDF, per germline (reference sequence). The CDR3 contains 15 residues. Trimming took off 1 base at V and 0 bases at J, with 9 bases between the two ends.